The following is a T cell receptor (beta chain) sequence with its context. Its antigen remains unknown. The data are from a study of radiotherapy plus CTLA-4 blockade in lung cancer. Looking at the study overall: Among enrolled patients, roughly 20% responded and approximately 33% achieved disease control. The study, taken as a whole, reports: After radiotherapy and ipilimumab, tumor-derived clones expanded in peripheral blood. Response, reportedly, was best predicted by interferon-beta along with early blood T cell clone dynamics.

CDR1 and CDR2 from the germline V gene are SGHAT and FQNNGV. Germline trimming cut 3 bases from V and 5 bases from J; bases unmatched to any gene: 5. The CDR3 spans 14 residues. The assay was immunoSEQ multiplex PCR, and TCRdb's table has in-frame clones only and misses some. The sample lists 95,000 to 150,000 clones, more than 80% occurring once. The chain has TRBV11-2 and TRBJ1-1; 8 bases are a match to TRBD1. The clonotype comes from a human donor with non-small cell lung cancer that progressed on radiotherapy plus ipilimumab. The input for sequencing was peripheral blood, taken from a patient treated with radiotherapy plus ipilimumab. This chain's CDR3 is CASSLDRAGTEAFF. The CDR3, as DNA: TGTGCCAGCAGCTTGGACAGGGCGGGAACTGAAGCTTTCTTT.